The text below deals with one TCR beta chain. This CDR3 contains 15 residues. The trim removed 3 bases at V and 4 bases at J, leaving 8 bases unmatched. Germline CDR1 and CDR2: KGHSH and LQKENI. The data are from a study of blood T cell repertoires in COVID-19. Overall study: Material from acute and convalescent COVID-19 was sourced from the United States, Italy and Spain. PBMCs, B-cell-depleted T cells, or T cells were the source of the cDNA or gDNA that made up the material.

Data came from immunoSEQ multiplex PCR; TCRdb stores just in-frame clones and leaves some out. The sample lists fewer than 80,000 clones, around 90% seen once, with approximately 15% in the top ten. This rearrangement joins TRBV18 to TRBJ1-2; 7 bases are shared with TRBD1. Input material: peripheral blood. The source is a woman of 80 years or more with active or convalescent COVID-19. The CDR3 DNA sequence: TGTGCCAGCTCACCGGACAGGACTCCCTCCTATGGCTACACCTTC. Protein product: CASSPDRTPSYGYTF.